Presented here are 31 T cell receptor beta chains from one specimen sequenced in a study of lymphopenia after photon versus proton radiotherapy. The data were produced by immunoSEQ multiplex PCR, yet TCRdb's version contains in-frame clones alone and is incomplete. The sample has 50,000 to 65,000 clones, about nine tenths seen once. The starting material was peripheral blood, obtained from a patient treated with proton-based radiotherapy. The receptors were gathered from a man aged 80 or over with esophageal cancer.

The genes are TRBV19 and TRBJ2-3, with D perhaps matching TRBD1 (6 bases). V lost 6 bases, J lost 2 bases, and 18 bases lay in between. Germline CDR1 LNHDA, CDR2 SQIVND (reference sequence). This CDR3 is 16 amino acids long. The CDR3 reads CASSHSLGAYTDTQYF. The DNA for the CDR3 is TGTGCCAGTAGCCATTCCCTGGGGGCTTACACAGATACGCAGTATTTT.

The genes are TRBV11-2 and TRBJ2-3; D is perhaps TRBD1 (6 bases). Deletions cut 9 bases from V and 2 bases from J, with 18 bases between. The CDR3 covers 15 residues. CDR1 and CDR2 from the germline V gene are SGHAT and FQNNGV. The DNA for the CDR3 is TGTGCCAGTAGACCCGTCAGGGGTCCCACAGATACGCAGTATTTT. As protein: CASRPVRGPTDTQYF.

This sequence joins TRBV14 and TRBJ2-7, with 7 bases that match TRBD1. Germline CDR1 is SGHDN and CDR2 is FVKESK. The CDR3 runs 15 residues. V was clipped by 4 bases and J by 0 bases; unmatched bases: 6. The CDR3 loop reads CASSRTGEHSYEQYF. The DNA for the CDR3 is TGTGCCAGCAGCCGGACAGGAGAACACTCCTACGAGCAGTACTTC.

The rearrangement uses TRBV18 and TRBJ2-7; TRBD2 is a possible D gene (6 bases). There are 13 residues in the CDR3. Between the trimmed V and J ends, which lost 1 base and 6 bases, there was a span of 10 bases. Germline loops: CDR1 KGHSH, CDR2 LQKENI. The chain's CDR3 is CASSPQRGGEQYF. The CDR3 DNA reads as TGTGCCAGCTCACCACAGAGGGGAGGCGAGCAGTACTTC.

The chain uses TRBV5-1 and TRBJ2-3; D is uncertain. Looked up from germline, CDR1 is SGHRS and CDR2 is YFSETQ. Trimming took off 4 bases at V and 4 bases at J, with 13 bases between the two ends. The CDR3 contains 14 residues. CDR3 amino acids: CASSPQPGSDTQYF. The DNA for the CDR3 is TGCGCCAGCAGCCCCCAGCCGGGTTCAGATACGCAGTATTTT.

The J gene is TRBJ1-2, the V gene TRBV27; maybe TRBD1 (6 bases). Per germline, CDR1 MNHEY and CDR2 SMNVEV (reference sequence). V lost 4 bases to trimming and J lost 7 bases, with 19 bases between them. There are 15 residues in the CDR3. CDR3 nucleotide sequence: TGTGCCAGCAGTTCGGCCAGGACAGTGGACGGTGGCTACACCTTC. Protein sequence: CASSSARTVDGGYTF.

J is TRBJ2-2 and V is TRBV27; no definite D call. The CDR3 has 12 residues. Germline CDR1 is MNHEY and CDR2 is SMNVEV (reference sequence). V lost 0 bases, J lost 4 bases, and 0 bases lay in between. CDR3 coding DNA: TGTGCCAGCAGTTTATCCACCGGGGAGCTGTTTTTT. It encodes CASSLSTGELFF.

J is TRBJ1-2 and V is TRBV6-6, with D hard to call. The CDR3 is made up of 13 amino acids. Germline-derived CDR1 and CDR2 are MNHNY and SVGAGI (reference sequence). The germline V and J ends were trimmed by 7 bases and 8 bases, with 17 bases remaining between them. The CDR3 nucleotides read TGTGCCAGCATTGCCGGGTCCGTGAAAGGCTACACCTTC. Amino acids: CASIAGSVKGYTF.

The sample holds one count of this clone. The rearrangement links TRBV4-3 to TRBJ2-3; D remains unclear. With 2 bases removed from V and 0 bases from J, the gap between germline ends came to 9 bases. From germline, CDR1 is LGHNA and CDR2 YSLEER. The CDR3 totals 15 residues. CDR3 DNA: TGCGCCAGCAGCCAATCGTGGGGAAGCACAGATACGCAGTATTTT. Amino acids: CASSQSWGSTDTQYF.

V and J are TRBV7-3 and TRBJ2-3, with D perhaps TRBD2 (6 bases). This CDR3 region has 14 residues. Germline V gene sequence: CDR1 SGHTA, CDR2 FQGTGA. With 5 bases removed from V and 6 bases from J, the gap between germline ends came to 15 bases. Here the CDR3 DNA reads TGTGCCAGCAGCCCCGGGACGGCGGGGGATACGCAGTATTTT. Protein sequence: CASSPGTAGDTQYF.

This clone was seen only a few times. The CDR3: CASSSPRGPHTDTQYF. DNA of the CDR3: TGTGCCAGCAGCTCCCCACGGGGGCCCCACACAGATACGCAGTATTTT. The chain is built from TRBV5-4 and TRBJ2-3; D may be TRBD1 or TRBD2 (6 bases each). V gave up 3 bases and J gave up 2 bases, with 16 bases separating them. This CDR3 contains 16 residues. Germline CDR1 is SGHNT and CDR2 is YYREEE (reference sequence).

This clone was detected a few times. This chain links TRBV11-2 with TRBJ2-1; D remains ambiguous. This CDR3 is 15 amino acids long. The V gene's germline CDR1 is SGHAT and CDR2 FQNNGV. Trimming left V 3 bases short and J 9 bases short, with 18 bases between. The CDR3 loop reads CASSLLVSQAGEQFF. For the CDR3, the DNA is TGTGCCAGCAGCTTGTTGGTTTCCCAGGCCGGTGAGCAGTTCTTC.

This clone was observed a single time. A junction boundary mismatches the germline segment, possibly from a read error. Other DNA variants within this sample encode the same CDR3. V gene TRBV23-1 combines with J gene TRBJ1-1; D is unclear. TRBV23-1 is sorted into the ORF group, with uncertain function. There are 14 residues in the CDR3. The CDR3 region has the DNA TGCGCCAGCAGTCAGGCCAGACTGAACACTGAAGCCTTCTTT. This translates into CASSQARLNTEAFF.

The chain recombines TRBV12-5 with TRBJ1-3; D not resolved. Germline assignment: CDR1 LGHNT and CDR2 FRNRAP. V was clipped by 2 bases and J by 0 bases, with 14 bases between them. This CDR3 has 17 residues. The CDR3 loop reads CASGLPSTGVSGNTIYF. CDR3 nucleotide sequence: TGTGCTAGTGGTTTGCCCTCAACCGGTGTCTCTGGAAACACCATATATTTT.

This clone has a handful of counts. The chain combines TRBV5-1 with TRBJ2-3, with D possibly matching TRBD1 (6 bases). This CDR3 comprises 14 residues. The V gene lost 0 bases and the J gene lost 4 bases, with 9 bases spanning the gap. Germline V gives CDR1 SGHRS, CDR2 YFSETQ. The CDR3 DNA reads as TGCGCCAGCAGCTTGGTGGGGGCGGCAGATACGCAGTATTTT. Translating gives CASSLVGAADTQYF.

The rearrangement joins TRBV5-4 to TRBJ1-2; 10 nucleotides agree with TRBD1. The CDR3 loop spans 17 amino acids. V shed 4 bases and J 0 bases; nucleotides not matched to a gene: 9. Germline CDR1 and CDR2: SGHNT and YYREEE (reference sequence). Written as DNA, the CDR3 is TGTGCCAGCAGCAGTCCGGGACAGGGGCCCTCTAACTATGGCTACACCTTC. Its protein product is CASSSPGQGPSNYGYTF. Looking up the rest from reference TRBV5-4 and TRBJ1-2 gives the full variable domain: ETGVTQSPTHLIKTRGQQVTLRCSSQSGHNTVSWYQQALGQGPQFIFQYYREEENGRGNFPPRFSGLQFPNYSSELNVNALELDDSALYLCASSSPGQGPSNYGYTFGSGTRLTVV.

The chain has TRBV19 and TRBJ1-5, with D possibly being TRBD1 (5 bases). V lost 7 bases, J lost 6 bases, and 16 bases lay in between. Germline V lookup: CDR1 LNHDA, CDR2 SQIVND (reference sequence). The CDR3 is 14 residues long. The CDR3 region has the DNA TGTGCCAGTATGTTAGGGGATTTGGGTCAGCCCCAGCATTTT. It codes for CASMLGDLGQPQHF. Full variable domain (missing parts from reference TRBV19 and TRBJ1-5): DGGITQSPKYLFRKEGQNVTLSCEQNLNHDAMYWYRQDPGQGLRLIYYSQIVNDFQKGDIAEGYSVSREKKESFPLTVTSAQKNPTAFYLCASMLGDLGQPQHFGDGTRLSIL.

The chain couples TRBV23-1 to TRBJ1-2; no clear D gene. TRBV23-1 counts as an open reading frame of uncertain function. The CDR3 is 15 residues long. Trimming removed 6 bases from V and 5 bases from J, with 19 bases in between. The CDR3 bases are TGCGCCAGCAGCCGTAATAAGTCTCTTTCGTATGGCTACACCTTC. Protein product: CASSRNKSLSYGYTF.

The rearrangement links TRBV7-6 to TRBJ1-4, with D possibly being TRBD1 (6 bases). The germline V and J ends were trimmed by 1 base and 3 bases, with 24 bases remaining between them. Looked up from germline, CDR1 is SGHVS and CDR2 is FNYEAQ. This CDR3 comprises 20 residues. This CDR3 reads CASSLGPRGRIGVANEKLFF. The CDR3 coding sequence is TGTGCCAGCAGCTTAGGCCCACGGGGGCGCATCGGTGTAGCTAATGAAAAACTGTTTTTT. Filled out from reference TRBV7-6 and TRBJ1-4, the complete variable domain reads GAGVSQSPRYKVTKRGQDVALRCDPISGHVSLYWYRQALGQGPEFLTYFNYEAQQDKSGLPNDRFSAERPEGSISTLTIQRTEQRDSAMYRCASSLGPRGRIGVANEKLFFGSGTQLSVL.

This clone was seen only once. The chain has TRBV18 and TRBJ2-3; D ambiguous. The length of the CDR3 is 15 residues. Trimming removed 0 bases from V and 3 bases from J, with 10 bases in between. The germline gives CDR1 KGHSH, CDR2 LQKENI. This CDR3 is CASSPPGRVTDTQYF. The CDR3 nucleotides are TGTGCCAGCTCACCACCGGGAAGGGTTACAGATACGCAGTATTTT.

CDR3 amino acids: CASSVNRGRLETQYF. In DNA form, the CDR3 reads TGTGCCAGCAGCGTAAACAGGGGGCGCTTGGAGACCCAGTACTTC. The rearrangement joins TRBV11-2 to TRBJ2-5, with 9 bases that match TRBD1. The CDR3 loop spans 15 amino acids. From germline, CDR1 is SGHAT and CDR2 FQNNGV. V trimming: 5 bases; J trimming: 5 bases; junction bases outside the gene matches: 9.

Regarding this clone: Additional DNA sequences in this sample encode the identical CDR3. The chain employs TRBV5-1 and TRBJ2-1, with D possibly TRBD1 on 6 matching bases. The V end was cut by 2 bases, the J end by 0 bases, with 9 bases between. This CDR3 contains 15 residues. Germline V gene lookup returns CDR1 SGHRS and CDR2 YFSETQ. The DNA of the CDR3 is TGCGCCAGCAGCTTACAGGGCGGCTCCTACAATGAGCAGTTCTTC. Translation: CASSLQGGSYNEQFF.

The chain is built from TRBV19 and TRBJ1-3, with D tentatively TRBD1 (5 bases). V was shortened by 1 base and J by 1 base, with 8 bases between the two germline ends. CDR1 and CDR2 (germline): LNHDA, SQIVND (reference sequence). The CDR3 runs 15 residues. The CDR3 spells CASSIGGPSGNTIYF. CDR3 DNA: TGTGCCAGTAGTATAGGGGGCCCGTCTGGAAACACCATATATTTT.

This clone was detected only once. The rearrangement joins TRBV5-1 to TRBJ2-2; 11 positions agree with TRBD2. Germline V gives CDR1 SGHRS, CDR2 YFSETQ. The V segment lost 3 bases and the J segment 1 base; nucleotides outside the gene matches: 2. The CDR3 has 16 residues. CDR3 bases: TGCGCCAGCAGCTCCGGGACTAGCGGGAACACCGGGGAGCTGTTTTTT. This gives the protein CASSSGTSGNTGELFF.

Written as DNA, the CDR3 is TGTGCCAGCAGCTTGGGTGGCCCGACAGGGAAGGCTTTCTTT. Amino acid sequence: CASSLGGPTGKAFF. This chain joins TRBV5-6 and TRBJ1-1; TRBD1 matches 7 bases. The CDR3 extends over 14 amino acids. V lost 0 bases, J lost 11 bases, and 10 bases stayed unmatched. Germline V CDR1 and CDR2: SGHDT, YYEEEE.

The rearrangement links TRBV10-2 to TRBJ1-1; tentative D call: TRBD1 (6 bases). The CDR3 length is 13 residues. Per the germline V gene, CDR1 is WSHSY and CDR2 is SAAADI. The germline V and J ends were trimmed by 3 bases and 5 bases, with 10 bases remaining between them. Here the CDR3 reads CASSEQGGTEAFF. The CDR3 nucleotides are TGCGCCAGCAGTGAACAGGGAGGTACTGAAGCTTTCTTT.

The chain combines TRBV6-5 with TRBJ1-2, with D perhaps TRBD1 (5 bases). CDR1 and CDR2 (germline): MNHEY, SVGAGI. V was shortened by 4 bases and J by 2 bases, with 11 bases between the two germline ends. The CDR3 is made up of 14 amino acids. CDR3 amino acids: CASSLQDWNYGYTF. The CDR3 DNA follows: TGTGCCAGCAGTTTACAGGATTGGAACTATGGCTACACCTTC.

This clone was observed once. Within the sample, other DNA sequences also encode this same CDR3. The CDR3 is CSVVDSPNTIYF. Written as DNA, the CDR3 is TGCAGCGTTGTCGACAGCCCAAATACCATATATTTT. This sequence joins TRBV29-1 and TRBJ1-3, with D possibly matching TRBD1 (5 bases). Trimming shortened V by 4 bases and J by 10 bases, and 14 bases separated the two germline ends. This CDR3 has 12 amino acids. The germline gives CDR1 SQVTM, CDR2 ANQGSEA.

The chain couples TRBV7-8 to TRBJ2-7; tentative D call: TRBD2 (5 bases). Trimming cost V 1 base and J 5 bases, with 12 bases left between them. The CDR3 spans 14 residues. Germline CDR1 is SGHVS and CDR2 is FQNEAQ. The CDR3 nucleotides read TGTGCCAGCAGCTTAGTATTCGGGGTACACGAGCAGTACTTC. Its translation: CASSLVFGVHEQYF.

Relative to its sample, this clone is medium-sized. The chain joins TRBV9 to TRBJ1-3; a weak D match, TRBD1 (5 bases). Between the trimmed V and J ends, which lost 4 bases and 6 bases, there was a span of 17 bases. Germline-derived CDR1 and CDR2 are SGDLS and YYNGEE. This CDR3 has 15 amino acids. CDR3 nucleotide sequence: TGTGCCAGCAGCTCCCCCGGGGCTGTTGAAAACACCATATATTTT. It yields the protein CASSSPGAVENTIYF.

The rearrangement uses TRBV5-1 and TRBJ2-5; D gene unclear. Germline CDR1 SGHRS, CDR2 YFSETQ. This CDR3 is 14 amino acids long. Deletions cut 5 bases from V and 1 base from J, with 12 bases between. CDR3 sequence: CASRDVTSQETQYF. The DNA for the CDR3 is TGCGCCAGCAGGGATGTAACCTCCCAAGAGACCCAGTACTTC.